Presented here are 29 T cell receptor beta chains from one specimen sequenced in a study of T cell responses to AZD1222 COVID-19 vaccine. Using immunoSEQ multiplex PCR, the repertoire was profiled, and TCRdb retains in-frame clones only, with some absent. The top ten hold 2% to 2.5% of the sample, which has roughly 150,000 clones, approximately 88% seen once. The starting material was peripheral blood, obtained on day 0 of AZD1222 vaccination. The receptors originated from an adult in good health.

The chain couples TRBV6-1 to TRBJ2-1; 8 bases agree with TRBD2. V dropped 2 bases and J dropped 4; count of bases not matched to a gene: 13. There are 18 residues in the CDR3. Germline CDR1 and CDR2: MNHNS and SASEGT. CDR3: CASSEFTSGGTYYNEQFF. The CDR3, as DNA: TGTGCCAGCAGTGAATTTACATCGGGGGGGACATATTACAATGAGCAGTTCTTC.

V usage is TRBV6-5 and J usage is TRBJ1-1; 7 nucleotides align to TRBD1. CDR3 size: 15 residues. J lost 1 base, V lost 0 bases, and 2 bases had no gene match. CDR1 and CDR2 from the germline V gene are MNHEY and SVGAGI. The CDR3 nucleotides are TGTGCCAGCAGTTACTCCCCAGGGGGGAACACTGAAGCTTTCTTT. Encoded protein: CASSYSPGGNTEAFF.

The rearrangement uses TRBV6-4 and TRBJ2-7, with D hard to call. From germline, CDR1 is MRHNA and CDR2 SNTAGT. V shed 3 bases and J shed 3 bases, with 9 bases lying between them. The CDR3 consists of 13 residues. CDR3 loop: CASSEISGYEQYF. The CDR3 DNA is TGTGCCAGCAGTGAGATATCGGGCTACGAGCAGTACTTC.

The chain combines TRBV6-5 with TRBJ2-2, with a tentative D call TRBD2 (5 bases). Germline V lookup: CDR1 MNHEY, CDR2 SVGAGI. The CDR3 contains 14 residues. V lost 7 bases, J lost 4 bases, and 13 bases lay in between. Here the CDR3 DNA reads TGTGCCAGCAACCCTAGCTTTTCCACCGGGGAGCTGTTTTTT. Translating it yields CASNPSFSTGELFF.

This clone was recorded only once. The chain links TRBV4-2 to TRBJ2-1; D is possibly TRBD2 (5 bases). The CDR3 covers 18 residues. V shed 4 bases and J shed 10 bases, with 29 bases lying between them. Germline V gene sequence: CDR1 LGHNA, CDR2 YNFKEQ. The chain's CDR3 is CASSLAGRLDLRLREQFF. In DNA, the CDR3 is TGTGCCAGCAGCCTCGCGGGCCGCTTGGACCTACGGCTTCGCGAGCAGTTCTTC.

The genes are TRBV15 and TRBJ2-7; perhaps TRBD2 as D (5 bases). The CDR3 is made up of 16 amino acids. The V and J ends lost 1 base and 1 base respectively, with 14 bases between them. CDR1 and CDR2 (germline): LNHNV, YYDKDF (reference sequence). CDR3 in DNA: TGTGCCACCAGCAGAGGGGTAGGACTTACATCCTACGAGCAGTACTTC. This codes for CATSRGVGLTSYEQYF.

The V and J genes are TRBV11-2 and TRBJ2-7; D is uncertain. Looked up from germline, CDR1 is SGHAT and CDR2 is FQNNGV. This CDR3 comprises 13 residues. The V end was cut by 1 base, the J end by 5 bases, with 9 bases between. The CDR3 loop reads CASSLVPDHEQYF. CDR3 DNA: TGTGCCAGCAGCTTAGTCCCGGACCACGAGCAGTACTTC.

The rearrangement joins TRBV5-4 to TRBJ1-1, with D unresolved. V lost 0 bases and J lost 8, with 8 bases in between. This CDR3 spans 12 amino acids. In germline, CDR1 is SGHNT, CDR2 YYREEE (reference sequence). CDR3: CASSLDGREAFF. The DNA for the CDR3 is TGTGCCAGCAGCTTGGATGGCAGGGAAGCTTTCTTT.

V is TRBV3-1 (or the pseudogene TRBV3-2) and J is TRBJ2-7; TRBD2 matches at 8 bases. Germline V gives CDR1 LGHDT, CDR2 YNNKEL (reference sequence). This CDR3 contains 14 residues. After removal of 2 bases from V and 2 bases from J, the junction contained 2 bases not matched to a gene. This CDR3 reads CASSQIAGTYEQYF. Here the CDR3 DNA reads TGTGCCAGCAGCCAAATAGCGGGGACCTACGAGCAGTACTTC.

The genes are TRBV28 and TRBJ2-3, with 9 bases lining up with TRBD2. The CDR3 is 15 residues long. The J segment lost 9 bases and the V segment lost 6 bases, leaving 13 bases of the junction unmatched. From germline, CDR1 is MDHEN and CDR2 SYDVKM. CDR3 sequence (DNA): TGTGCCAGCAGCGTGACTAGCGGACAAAGTAGGACGCAGTATTTT. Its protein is CASSVTSGQSRTQYF. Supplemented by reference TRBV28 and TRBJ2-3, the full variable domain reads DVKVTQSSRYLVKRTGEKVFLECVQDMDHENMFWYRQDPGLGLRLIYFSYDVKMKEKGDIPEGYSVSREKKERFSLILESASTNQTSMYLCASSVTSGQSRTQYFGPGTRLTVL.

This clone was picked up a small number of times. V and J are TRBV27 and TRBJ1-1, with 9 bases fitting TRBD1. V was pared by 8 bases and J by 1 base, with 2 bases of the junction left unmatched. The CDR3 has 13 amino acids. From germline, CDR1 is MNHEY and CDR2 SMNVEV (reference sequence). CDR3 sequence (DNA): TGTGCCAGCCACAGGGGGCGGAACACTGAAGCTTTCTTT. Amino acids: CASHRGRNTEAFF.

The DNA for the CDR3 is TGTGCCAGCAGCCCCGGACAGGTTGAGCAGTTCTTC. This encodes CASSPGQVEQFF. The chain couples TRBV5-6 to TRBJ2-1, with TRBD1 matching 7 bases. V lost 4 bases, J lost 9 bases, and 4 bases stayed unmatched. The CDR3 length is 12 residues. Germline V gene sequence: CDR1 SGHDT, CDR2 YYEEEE.

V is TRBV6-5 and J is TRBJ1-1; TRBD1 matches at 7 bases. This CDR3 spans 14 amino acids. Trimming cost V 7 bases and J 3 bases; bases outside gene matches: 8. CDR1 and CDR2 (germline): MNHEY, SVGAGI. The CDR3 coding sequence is TGTGCCAGCACCTCTGGACAGGACTACACTGAAGCTTTCTTT. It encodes CASTSGQDYTEAFF.

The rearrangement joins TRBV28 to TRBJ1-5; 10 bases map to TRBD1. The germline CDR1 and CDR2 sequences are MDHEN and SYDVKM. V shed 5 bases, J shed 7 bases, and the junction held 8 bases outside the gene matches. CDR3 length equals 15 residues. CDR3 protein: CASSPDGTGVQPQHF. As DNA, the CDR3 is TGTGCCAGCAGTCCGGATGGGACAGGGGTGCAGCCCCAGCATTTT. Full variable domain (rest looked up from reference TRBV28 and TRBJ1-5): DVKVTQSSRYLVKRTGEKVFLECVQDMDHENMFWYRQDPGLGLRLIYFSYDVKMKEKGDIPEGYSVSREKKERFSLILESASTNQTSMYLCASSPDGTGVQPQHFGDGTRLSIL.

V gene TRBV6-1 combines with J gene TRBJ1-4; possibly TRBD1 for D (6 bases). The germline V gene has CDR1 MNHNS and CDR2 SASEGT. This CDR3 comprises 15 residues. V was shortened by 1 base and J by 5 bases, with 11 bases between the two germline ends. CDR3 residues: CASSEVMDSNEKLFF. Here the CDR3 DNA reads TGTGCCAGCAGTGAAGTTATGGACAGCAATGAAAAACTGTTTTTT.

The CDR3 nucleotides read TGTGCCAGCAGTGAAAGCCCGAACACTGAAGCTTTCTTT. Amino acid sequence: CASSESPNTEAFF. The V and J genes are TRBV25-1 and TRBJ1-1; D is unresolved. V was shortened by 2 bases and J by 1 base, with 5 bases between the two germline ends. The CDR3 extends over 13 amino acids. The germline V gene has CDR1 MGHDK and CDR2 SYGVNS.

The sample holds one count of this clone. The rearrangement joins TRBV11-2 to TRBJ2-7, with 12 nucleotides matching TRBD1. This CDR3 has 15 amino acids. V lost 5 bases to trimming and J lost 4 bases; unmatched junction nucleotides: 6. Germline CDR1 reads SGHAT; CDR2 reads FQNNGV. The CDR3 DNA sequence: TGTGCCAGCAGCCGACCGGGACAGGGGGCATACGAGCAGTACTTC. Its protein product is CASSRPGQGAYEQYF.

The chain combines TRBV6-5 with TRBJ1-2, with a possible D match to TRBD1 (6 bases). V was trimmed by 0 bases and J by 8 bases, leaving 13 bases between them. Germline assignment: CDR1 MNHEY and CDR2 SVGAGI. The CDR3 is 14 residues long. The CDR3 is CASSYSQGQEGYTF. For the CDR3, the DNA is TGTGCCAGCAGTTACTCCCAGGGGCAAGAGGGCTACACCTTC.

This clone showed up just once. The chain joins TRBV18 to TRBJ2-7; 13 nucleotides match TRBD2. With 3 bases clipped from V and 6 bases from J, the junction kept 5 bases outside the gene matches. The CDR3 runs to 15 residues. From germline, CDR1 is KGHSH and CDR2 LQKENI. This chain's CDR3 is CASSPLGLAGVEQYF. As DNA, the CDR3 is TGTGCCAGCTCACCCCTCGGACTAGCGGGAGTCGAGCAGTACTTC.

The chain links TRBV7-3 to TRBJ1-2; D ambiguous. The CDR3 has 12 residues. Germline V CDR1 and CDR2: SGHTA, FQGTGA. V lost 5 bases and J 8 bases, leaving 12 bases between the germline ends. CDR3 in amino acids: CASSPGPRGYTF. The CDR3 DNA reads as TGTGCCAGCAGCCCCGGCCCCAGGGGCTACACCTTC.

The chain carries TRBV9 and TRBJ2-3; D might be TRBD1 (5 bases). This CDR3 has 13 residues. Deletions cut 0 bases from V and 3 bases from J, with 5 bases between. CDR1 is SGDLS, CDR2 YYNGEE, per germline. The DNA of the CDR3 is TGTGCCAGCAGCGTAGCAGGGACAGATACGCAGTATTTT. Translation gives CASSVAGTDTQYF.

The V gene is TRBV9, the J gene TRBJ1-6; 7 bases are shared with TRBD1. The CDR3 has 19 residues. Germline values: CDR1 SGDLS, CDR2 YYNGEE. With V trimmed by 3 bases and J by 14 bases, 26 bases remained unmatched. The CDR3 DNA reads TGTGCCAGCAGCGCAGTCGATTCGGGAGGGGACAGTCGGGTGATGGCCCTCCACTTT. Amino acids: CASSAVDSGGDSRVMALHF.

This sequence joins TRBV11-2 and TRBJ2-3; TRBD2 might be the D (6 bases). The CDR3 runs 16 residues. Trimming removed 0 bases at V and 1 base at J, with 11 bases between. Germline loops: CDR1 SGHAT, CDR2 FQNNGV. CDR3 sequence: CASSLDGGKGTDTQYF. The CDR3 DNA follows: TGTGCCAGCAGCTTAGATGGCGGGAAAGGCACAGATACGCAGTATTTT.

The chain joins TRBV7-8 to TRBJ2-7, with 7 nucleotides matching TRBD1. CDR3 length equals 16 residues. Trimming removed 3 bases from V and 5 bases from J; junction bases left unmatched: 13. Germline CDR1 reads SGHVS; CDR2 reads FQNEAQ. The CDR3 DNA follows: TGTGCCAGCAGCTTCCAACCCGGGACAGCTAGAAACGAGCAGTACTTC. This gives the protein CASSFQPGTARNEQYF.

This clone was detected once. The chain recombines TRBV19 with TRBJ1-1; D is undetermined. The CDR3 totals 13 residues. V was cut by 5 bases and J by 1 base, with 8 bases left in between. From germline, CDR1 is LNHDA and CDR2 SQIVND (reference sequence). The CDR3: CASSELRNTEAFF. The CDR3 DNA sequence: TGTGCCAGTAGTGAATTGAGGAACACTGAAGCTTTCTTT.

The CDR3 DNA reads as TGTGCCAGCAGCGCCGCCAGGTCCGGGGAGCTGTTTTTT. Translation gives CASSAARSGELFF. The chain has TRBV5-4 and TRBJ2-2; D gene uncertain. CDR3 length equals 13 residues. Germline-derived CDR1 and CDR2 are SGHNT and YYREEE (reference sequence). Trimming pared 4 bases from V and 6 bases from J, leaving 10 bases between. Looking up the rest from reference TRBV5-4 and TRBJ2-2 gives the full variable domain: ETGVTQSPTHLIKTRGQQVTLRCSSQSGHNTVSWYQQALGQGPQFIFQYYREEENGRGNFPPRFSGLQFPNYSSELNVNALELDDSALYLCASSAARSGELFFGEGSRLTVL.

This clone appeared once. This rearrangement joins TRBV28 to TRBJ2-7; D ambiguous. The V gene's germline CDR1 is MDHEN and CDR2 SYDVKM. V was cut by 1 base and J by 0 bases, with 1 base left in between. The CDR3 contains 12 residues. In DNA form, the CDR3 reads TGTGCCAGCAGTTTATACTCCTACGAGCAGTACTTC. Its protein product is CASSLYSYEQYF.

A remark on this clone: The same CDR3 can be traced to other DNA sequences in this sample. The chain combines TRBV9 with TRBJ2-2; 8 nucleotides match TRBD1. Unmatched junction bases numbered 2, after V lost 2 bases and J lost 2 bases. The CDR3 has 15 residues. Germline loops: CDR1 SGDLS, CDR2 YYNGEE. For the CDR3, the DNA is TGTGCCAGCAGCGTGCAGGGGGCTAACACCGGGGAGCTGTTTTTT. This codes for CASSVQGANTGELFF. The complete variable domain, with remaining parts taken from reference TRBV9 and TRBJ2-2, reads DSGVTQTPKHLITATGQRVTLRCSPRSGDLSVYWYQQSLDQGLQFLIQYYNGEERAKGNILERFSAQQFPDLHSELNLSSLELGDSALYFCASSVQGANTGELFFGEGSRLTVL.

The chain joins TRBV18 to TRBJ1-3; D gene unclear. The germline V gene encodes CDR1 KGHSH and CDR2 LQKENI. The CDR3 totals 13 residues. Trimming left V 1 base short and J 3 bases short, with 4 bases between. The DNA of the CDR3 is TGTGCCAGCTCACCACTGGATGGAAACACCATATATTTT. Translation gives CASSPLDGNTIYF.